This TCR beta chain stems from a study of T cell responses to AZD1222 COVID-19 vaccine (TCRdb year 2021). At the level of the whole study: AZD1222 recipients with second doses at about 4 weeks or about 12 weeks were pooled, because spike-specific TCR depth and breadth did not differ between schedules. A total of under 250 trial participants underwent TCR sequencing, of whom roughly 210 had received two doses of AZD1222 and around 26 had received two doses of the MenACWY control vaccine. Trial participants were enrolled into age subgroups of 18-55, 56-69 and 70-plus years, which contained 148, 28 and 57 TCR-sequenced participants, respectively.

Comments on this clone: It has no known antigen specificity. It has no much larger one-base neighbor in the sample; base qualities were not kept.

The time point tag for this specimen amounts to: baseline before first vaccination. Vaccinee samples came from UK trials COV001 and COV002, including a single-blind randomized controlled phase 2/3 trial of AZD1222 (ChAdOx1 nCoV-19) in healthy adults. For TCRbeta chain sequencing, PBMC samples from trial participants were taken at day 0 and at day 28 after the second dose. The paper's findings and limits, for the study overall: The whole spike protein was spanned by vaccine-associated CD4 TCRs, and dominant responses were seen in regions 160-218 and 743-854. Conclusions about previously exposed vaccinees are limited, since just five or six AZD1222 recipients were seropositive for SARS-CoV-2 at baseline. Participants were mostly white British and included more females than males, and it was suggested by the authors that clonal diversity may have been underestimated. Epitopes outside the regions mutated in the B.1.351 and B.1.1.7 variants were reportedly recognized by nearly half of the unique spike-specific TCRs. Because no day 14 peak-response samples were available, the repertoires could be characterized only after the peak T cell response. In the small 56-69-year group, the increase in depth fell short of significance, most likely because of low power. After two AZD1222 doses, both the breadth and the depth of spike-specific TCRs were significantly higher than at day 0 and than in MenACWY recipients.

The CDR3 regions of human TCRbeta chains were analyzed by immunosequencing. Under the source paper's analysis protocol: Repertoire TCRs were checked for matches against a reference library of SARS-CoV-2-specific TCRs that had been generated using the MIRA antigen-specificity platform. Breadth was defined as the fraction of unique TCRs that were SARS-CoV-2-associated, and depth was defined as the fraction of total T cells that were SARS-CoV-2-associated. Using the MIRA data, every spike-specific TCR was mapped to the spike region that the TCR reacted to and assigned to either a CD4 or a CD8 class. Log10-transformed breadth and depth values were compared by one-way ANOVA with Sidak's multiple comparisons tests. What TCRdb holds here is the immuneACCESS table cut down to in-frame rearrangements. Part of the clones is not present; checked against another copy, under half of the missing clones reflect an unresolved V gene, and the others are unexplained. V and J calls and clone size are those listed in that table; D and trimming were worked out from the DNA. The sample contains 20,000 to 25,000 clones, about 80% of them found a single time. Approximately 45% of the sample is held by the ten biggest clonotypes.

V is pared back by 6 bases and J by 0 bases, with 12 bases lying between the germline termini. Measured from the cysteine to the phenylalanine, the CDR3 is 14 residues long. Solely the CDR3 DNA is kept, with 42 bases framed from the first base. The germline V gene (reference sequence) sets CDR1 to LNHDA and CDR2 to SQIVND. The source of this sequence is an adult in good health. The source was peripheral blood, collected on day 0 of AZD1222 vaccination. Recombination linked TRBV19 to TRBJ2-7; the D gene is perhaps TRBD1 or TRBD2, as each covers 6 bases. CDR3 region: CASSAGGGSYEQYF. The sequenced DNA is TGTGCCAGTAGCGCTGGAGGGGGCTCCTACGAGCAGTACTTC.